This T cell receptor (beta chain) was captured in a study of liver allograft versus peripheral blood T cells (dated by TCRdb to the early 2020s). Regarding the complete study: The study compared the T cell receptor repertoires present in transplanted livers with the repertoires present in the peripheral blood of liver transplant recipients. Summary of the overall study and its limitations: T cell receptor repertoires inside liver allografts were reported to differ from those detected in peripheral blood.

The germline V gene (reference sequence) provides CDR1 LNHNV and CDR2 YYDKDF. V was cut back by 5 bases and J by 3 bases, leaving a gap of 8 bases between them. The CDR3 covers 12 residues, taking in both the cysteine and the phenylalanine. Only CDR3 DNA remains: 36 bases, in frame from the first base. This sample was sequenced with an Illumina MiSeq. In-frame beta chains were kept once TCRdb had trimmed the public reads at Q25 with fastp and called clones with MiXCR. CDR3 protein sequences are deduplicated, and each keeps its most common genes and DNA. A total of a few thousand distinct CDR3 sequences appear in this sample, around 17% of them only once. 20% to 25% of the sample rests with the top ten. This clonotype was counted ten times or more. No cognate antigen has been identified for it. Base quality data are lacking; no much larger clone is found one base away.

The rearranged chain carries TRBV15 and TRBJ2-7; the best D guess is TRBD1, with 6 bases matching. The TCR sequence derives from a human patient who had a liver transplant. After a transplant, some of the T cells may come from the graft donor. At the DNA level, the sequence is TGTGCCACCAGCGGACAGAGCTACGAGCAGTACTTC. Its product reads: CATSGQSYEQYF.